This T cell receptor (beta chain) was captured in a study of T cells in Graves' hyperthyroidism and ophthalmopathy. Notes on the study in general: Blood shared most expanded thyroid clonotypes above 0.001.

The source material, RNA transcripts, was used to amplify TCR beta CDR3 regions. The study used the HTBI primer set for a first-round RT-PCR of the TCR CDR3. A single record per CDR3 protein comes from TCRdb applying MiXCR to the multiplex PCR reads. This sample has over 500,000 distinct CDR3 sequences, with roughly 16% found just once. Per germline, CDR1 DFQATT and CDR2 SNEGSKA (reference sequence). V was pared by 5 bases and J by 0 bases, with 11 bases between. The CDR3 is 14 amino acids. To note about this clonotype: Its antigen is unidentified.

The rearrangement uses TRBV20-1 and TRBJ1-5; TRBD1 might be the D (6 bases). This sequence originates from a woman aged 30 to 39 with Graves' ophthalmopathy. Source material: blood. The CDR3 DNA sequence: TGCAGTGCTCCGCAGGGGAATAGCAATCAGCCCCAGCATTTT. Translating gives CSAPQGNSNQPQHF.